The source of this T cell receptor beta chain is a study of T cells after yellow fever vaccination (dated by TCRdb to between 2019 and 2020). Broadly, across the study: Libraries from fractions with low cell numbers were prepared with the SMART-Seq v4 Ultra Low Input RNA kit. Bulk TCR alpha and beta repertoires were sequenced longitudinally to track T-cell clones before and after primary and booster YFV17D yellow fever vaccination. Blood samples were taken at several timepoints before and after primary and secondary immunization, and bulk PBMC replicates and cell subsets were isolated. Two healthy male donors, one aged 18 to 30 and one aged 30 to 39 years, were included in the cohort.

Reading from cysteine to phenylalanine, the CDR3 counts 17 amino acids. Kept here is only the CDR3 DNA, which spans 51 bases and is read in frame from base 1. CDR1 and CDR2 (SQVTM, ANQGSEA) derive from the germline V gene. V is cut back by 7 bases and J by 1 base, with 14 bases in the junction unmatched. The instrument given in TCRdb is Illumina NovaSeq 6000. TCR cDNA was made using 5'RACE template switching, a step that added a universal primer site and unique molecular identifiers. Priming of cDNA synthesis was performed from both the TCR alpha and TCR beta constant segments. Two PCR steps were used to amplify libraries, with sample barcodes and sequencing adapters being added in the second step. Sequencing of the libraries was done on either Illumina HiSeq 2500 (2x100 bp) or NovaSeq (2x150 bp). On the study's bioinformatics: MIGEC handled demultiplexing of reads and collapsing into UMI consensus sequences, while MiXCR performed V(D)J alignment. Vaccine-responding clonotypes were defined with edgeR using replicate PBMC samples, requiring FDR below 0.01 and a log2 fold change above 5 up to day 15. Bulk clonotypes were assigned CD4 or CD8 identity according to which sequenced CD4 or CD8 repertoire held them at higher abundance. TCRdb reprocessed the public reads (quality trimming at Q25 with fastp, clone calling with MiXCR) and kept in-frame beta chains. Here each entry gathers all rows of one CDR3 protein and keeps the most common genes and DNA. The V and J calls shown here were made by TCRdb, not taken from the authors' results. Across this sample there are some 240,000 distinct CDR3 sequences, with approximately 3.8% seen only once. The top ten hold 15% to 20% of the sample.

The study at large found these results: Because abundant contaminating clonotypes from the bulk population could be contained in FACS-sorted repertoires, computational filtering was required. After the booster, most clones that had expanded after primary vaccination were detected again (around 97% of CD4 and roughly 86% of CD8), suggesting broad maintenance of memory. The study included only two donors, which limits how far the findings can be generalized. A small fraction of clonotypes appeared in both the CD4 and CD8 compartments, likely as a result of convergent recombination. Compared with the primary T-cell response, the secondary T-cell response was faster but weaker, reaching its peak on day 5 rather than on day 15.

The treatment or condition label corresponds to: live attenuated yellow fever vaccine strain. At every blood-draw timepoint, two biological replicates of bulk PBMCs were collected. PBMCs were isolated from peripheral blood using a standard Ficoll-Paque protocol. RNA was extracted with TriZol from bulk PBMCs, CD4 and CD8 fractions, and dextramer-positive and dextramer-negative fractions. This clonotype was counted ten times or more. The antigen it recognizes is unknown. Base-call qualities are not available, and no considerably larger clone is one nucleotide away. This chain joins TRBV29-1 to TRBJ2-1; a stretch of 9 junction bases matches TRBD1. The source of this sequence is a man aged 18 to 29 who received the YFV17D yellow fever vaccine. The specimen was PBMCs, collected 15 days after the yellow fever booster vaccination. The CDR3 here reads CSADIIGQGYSYNEQFF. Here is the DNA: TGCAGCGCCGACATAATCGGACAGGGGTATTCCTACAATGAGCAGTTCTTC.